The 10 T cell receptor beta chains in this list originate from one sample, sequenced in a study of T cells expressing NK-cell markers (dated by TCRdb to 2018 to 2020). Receptor libraries were prepared by 5' RACE. TCRdb lists the instrument as Illumina HiSeq 2000. TCRdb reprocessed the raw reads; every CDR3 protein sequence is a single record, and DNA is not supplied. The sample's table lists a count of about 160,000 distinct CDR3 sequences. The top ten constitute 20% to 25% of the sample. Source material: blood T cells: a sorted CD56 or NKG2C T cell subset, CD4+ or CD8+ T cells, or bulk PBMC T cells (not recorded which). The receptors here all came from a man between 18 and 69 years old in good health.

The genes are TRBV7-9 and TRBJ2-5; TCRdb reports TRBD2, a call that lacks DNA to check it against. Per the germline V gene, CDR1 is SEHNR and CDR2 is FQNEAQ (reference sequence). CDR3 length: 15 amino acids. CDR3 amino acids: CASSPSSGGRETQYF.

The rearrangement links TRBV29-1 to TRBJ1-6. CDR1 and CDR2 from the germline V gene are SQVTM and ANQGSEA. The CDR3 contains 13 residues. The CDR3 protein is CSVGVGSNSPLHF.

The genes are TRBV15 and TRBJ2-5; with no DNA, the TCRdb D assignment of TRBD2 cannot be verified. Germline-derived CDR1 and CDR2 are LNHNV and YYDKDF (reference sequence). This CDR3 spans 15 amino acids. The CDR3 sequence: CATSVSGGSQETQYF.

The CDR3 sequence is CAISESQGGGENQPQHF. The V and J genes are TRBV10-3 and TRBJ1-5; lacking DNA, the TRBD1 call made by TCRdb goes unchecked. There are 17 residues in the CDR3. The germline gives CDR1 ENHRY, CDR2 SYGVKD.

The chain links TRBV27 to TRBJ1-4; TCRdb gives TRBD1 as the D gene, but with no DNA this cannot be confirmed. Germline values: CDR1 MNHEY, CDR2 SMNVEV (reference sequence). The length of the CDR3 is 14 residues. The CDR3 is CASSTGANKEKLFF. Complete variable domain (other parts from reference TRBV27 and TRBJ1-4): EAQVTQNPRYLITVTGKKLTVTCSQNMNHEYMSWYRQDPGLGLRQIYYSMNVEVTDKGDVPEGYKVSRKEKRNFPLILESPSPNQTSLYFCASSTGANKEKLFFGSGTQLSVL.

CDR3: CSVAGVSYEQYF. The rearrangement uses TRBV29-1 and TRBJ2-7. Germline CDR1 SQVTM, CDR2 ANQGSEA. This CDR3 has 12 amino acids.

This sequence joins TRBV4-2 and TRBJ2-5; as DNA is missing, the TRBD2 call by TCRdb cannot be tested. Germline CDR1 and CDR2: LGHNA and YNFKEQ. The CDR3 is 17 amino acids. The chain's CDR3 is CASSQETSGGLMETQYF.

The rearrangement joins TRBV6-4 to TRBJ2-2; TCRdb reports TRBD1, a call that lacks DNA to check it against. Germline V lookup: CDR1 MRHNA, CDR2 SNTAGT. CDR3 length: 15 amino acids. The CDR3 spells CASSPSGTGVGELFF.

The chain employs TRBV29-1 and TRBJ2-3; the TCRdb D gene call, TRBD2, has no DNA to confirm it. CDR1 is SQVTM, CDR2 ANQGSEA, per germline. This CDR3 comprises 15 residues. CDR3 in amino acids: CSVVGGWTYTDTQYF.

The chain carries TRBV5-5 and TRBJ2-5; TCRdb's D call, TRBD1, is unchecked because there is no DNA. Germline V lookup: CDR1 SGHKS, CDR2 YYEKEE (reference sequence). The CDR3 loop spans 14 amino acids. The CDR3 region is CASSLTGLLETQYF.